Listed below are T cell receptor beta chains from one sample, sequenced in a study of siplizumab effects on memory and regulatory T cells. Some clones are missing from TCRdb's copy, which holds only in-frame ones; the method was immunoSEQ multiplex PCR. In the table there are tens of thousands of clones, nearly 95% of which are singletons. The sample taken for sequencing was non-Treg CD4+ T cells sorted from blood. The receptor set was obtained from a human donor in good health. Both conserved end residues are part of each CDR3. Fields, in order: clone size, J gene, D gene, V gene, CDR3 protein, CDR3 DNA. The D gene is left open where the match is weak. Size is stated for part of the rows, as once, few or many counts, or as a class when the clone is expanded.

NA | TRBJ1-2 | NA | TRBV5-6 | CASSLYRDHYGYTF | TGTGCCAGCAGCTTATACAGGGATCACTATGGCTACACCTTC
NA | TRBJ2-7 | NA | TRBV11-3 | CASSTRHVTYEQYF | TGTGCCAGCAGCACGCGACACGTCACCTACGAGCAGTACTTC
NA | TRBJ2-1 | NA | TRBV4-3 | CASSQDMSSYEQFF | TGCGCCAGCAGCCAAGATATGTCCTCTTATGAGCAGTTCTTC
NA | TRBJ2-1 | TRBD2 | TRBV5-4 | CASSSGTSGRAREQFF | TGTGCCAGCAGCTCCGGTACTAGCGGGAGGGCCAGGGAGCAGTTCTTC
NA | TRBJ1-2 | NA | TRBV7-9 | CASSPGTPYGYTF | TGTGCCAGCAGCCCAGGGACACCCTATGGCTACACCTTC
NA | TRBJ2-2 | TRBD2 | TRBV30 | CAWTTHILAGFVQAGELFF | TGTGCCTGGACCACCCACATACTAGCGGGGTTCGTTCAGGCCGGGGAGCTGTTTTTT
NA | TRBJ2-1 | NA | TRBV7-2 | CASSLGAGSYNEQFF | TGTGCCAGCAGCTTAGGGGCGGGATCCTACAATGAGCAGTTCTTC
NA | TRBJ2-5 | NA | TRBV10-2 | CASGGMVRETQYF | TGCGCCAGCGGTGGTATGGTTCGAGAGACCCAGTACTTC
NA | TRBJ1-2 | NA | TRBV28 | CASRLHWRGARADYGYTF | TGTGCCAGCAGATTACACTGGCGGGGGGCGAGGGCGGACTATGGCTACACCTTC
NA | TRBJ1-1 | TRBD1 | TRBV7-3 | CASSFQGAGEAFF | TGTGCCAGCAGCTTTCAGGGGGCGGGTGAAGCTTTCTTT
NA | TRBJ2-5 | NA | TRBV28 | CASSLSAAQETQYF | TGTGCCAGCAGTTTATCCGCGGCTCAAGAGACCCAGTACTTC
NA | TRBJ1-5 | NA | TRBV19 | CASRKEGGAWQPQHF | TGTGCCAGTAGGAAGGAGGGGGGAGCGTGGCAGCCCCAGCATTTT
NA | TRBJ2-7 | TRBD2 | TRBV11-2 | CASRRRLAGLGLPHYEQYF | TGTGCCAGCAGGCGAAGACTAGCGGGTTTAGGTTTACCGCACTACGAGCAGTACTTC
NA | TRBJ2-5 | NA | TRBV7-6 | CASSLGVTASGLQETQYF | TGTGCCAGCAGCTTAGGTGTAACGGCCAGCGGGCTACAAGAGACCCAGTACTTC
NA | TRBJ2-2 | NA | TRBV27 | CASSTPAGELFF | TGTGCCAGCAGTACCCCGGCCGGGGAGCTGTTTTTT
once | TRBJ2-7 | NA | TRBV7-9 | CASSSFGGRAYEQYF | TGTGCCAGCAGCTCGTTTGGAGGCAGGGCCTACGAGCAGTACTTC
once | TRBJ2-3 | TRBD2 | TRBV11-3 | CASSLGDASGRGGTQYF | TGTGCCAGCAGCCTAGGCGATGCTAGCGGGAGGGGGGGGACGCAGTATTTT
NA | TRBJ1-1 | NA | TRBV6-1 | CASSEYRNTEAFF | TGTGCCAGCAGTGAATACAGGAACACTGAAGCTTTCTTT
NA | TRBJ2-1 | TRBD2 | TRBV27 | CASNKLAGFPYNEQFF | TGTGCCAGCAACAAATTAGCGGGTTTCCCCTACAATGAGCAGTTCTTC
NA | TRBJ2-7 | NA | TRBV5-4 | CASSLWPQGSEQYF | TGTGCCAGCAGCTTGTGGCCCCAGGGGAGCGAGCAGTACTTC
NA | TRBJ1-2 | NA | TRBV30 | CACTLGALGGYTF | TGTGCCTGCACCTTGGGGGCGCTCGGTGGCTACACCTTC
NA | TRBJ1-2 | TRBD1 | TRBV10-3 | CAISEQGAGGYTF | TGTGCCATCAGTGAACAGGGGGCCGGTGGCTACACCTTC
NA | TRBJ2-1 | NA | TRBV19 | CASSTGTAYNEQFF | TGTGCCAGTAGTACTGGGACGGCCTACAATGAGCAGTTCTTC
NA | TRBJ2-5 | NA | TRBV20-1 | CSARLETQYF | TGCAGTGCTCGACTAGAGACCCAGTACTTC
NA | TRBJ2-3 | NA | TRBV27 | CASSLWGQGRKLAVGDTQYF | TGTGCCAGCAGTTTATGGGGGCAGGGGAGAAAGCTAGCGGTGGGGGATACGCAGTATTTT
NA | TRBJ1-2 | NA | TRBV18 | CASSPDRNYGYTF | TGTGCCAGCTCACCAGACAGAAACTATGGCTACACCTTC
NA | TRBJ1-2 | NA | TRBV12-5 | CASGPSGGLLRGYTF | TGTGCTAGTGGTCCTAGCGGGGGCCTGCTACGGGGCTACACCTTC
NA | TRBJ2-2 | NA | TRBV11-3 | CATGLGSSGELFF | TGTGCCACCGGACTGGGCTCCTCCGGGGAGCTGTTTTTT
NA | TRBJ2-3 | NA | TRBV7-2 | CASSLLRRTDTQYF | TGTGCCAGCAGCTTATTGCGGCGCACAGATACGCAGTATTTT
once | TRBJ1-3 | NA | TRBV14 | CASSPVANTIYF | TGTGCCAGCAGCCCCGTTGCAAACACCATATATTTT
NA | TRBJ2-3 | NA | TRBV9 | CASSVGVASADTQYF | TGTGCCAGCAGCGTAGGGGTAGCTTCGGCAGATACGCAGTATTTT
NA | TRBJ2-3 | NA | TRBV19 | CASSIRQGPDTQYF | TGTGCCAGTAGTATCCGCCAGGGTCCAGATACGCAGTATTTT
NA | TRBJ1-1 | NA | TRBV6-4 | CASKGREESTEAFF | TGTGCCAGCAAGGGCAGGGAAGAGAGCACTGAAGCTTTCTTT
NA | TRBJ2-6 | TRBD2 | TRBV2 | CASSGGSSGAWEGANVLTF | TGTGCCAGCAGTGGGGGTTCTAGCGGGGCGTGGGAAGGGGCCAACGTCCTGACTTTC
NA | TRBJ1-6 | NA | TRBV19 | CASSVQPSYNSPLHF | TGTGCCAGTAGTGTCCAGCCCTCCTATAATTCACCCCTCCACTTT
NA | TRBJ1-1 | NA | TRBV15 | CATKFSQGWNTEAFF | TGTGCCACCAAGTTTAGCCAGGGGTGGAACACTGAAGCTTTCTTT
NA | TRBJ2-1 | NA | TRBV6-4 | CASSDSYNEQFF | TGTGCCAGCAGTGACTCTTACAATGAGCAGTTCTTC
NA | TRBJ2-7 | TRBD1 | TRBV5-1 | CASSSYLPGQSYEQYF | TGCGCCAGCAGCTCATACCTACCGGGACAGAGCTACGAGCAGTACTTC
NA | TRBJ1-2 | NA | TRBV7-9 | CASSFAVEGYTF | TGTGCCAGCAGCTTTGCAGTGGAGGGCTACACCTTC
NA | TRBJ2-7 | TRBD2 | TRBV12-5 | CASGLVPLAGTYEQYF | TGTGCTAGTGGTTTGGTACCCCTAGCGGGGACCTACGAGCAGTACTTC
NA | TRBJ2-7 | TRBD1 | TRBV5-1 | CASSLEHRGNYEQYF | TGCGCCAGCAGCTTAGAGCACAGGGGAAACTACGAGCAGTACTTC
NA | TRBJ2-7 | TRBD2 | TRBV11-3 | CASSLGVAGNYEQYF | TGTGCCAGCAGCTTAGGGGTAGCGGGAAATTACGAGCAGTACTTC
NA | TRBJ2-5 | NA | TRBV15 | CATSRGTEETQYF | TGTGCCACCAGCAGAGGGACTGAAGAGACCCAGTACTTC
NA | TRBJ2-2 | TRBD2 | TRBV4-1 | CASSSGGANTGELFF | TGCGCCAGCAGCAGCGGGGGGGCCAACACCGGGGAGCTGTTTTTT
NA | TRBJ1-1 | TRBD1 | TRBV6-4 | CASSIEQGVGTEAFF | TGTGCCAGCAGTATAGAACAGGGGGTCGGTACTGAAGCTTTCTTT
NA | TRBJ1-6 | NA | TRBV11-2 | CASSLGGVYNSPLHF | TGTGCCAGCAGCTTAGGTGGGGTTTATAATTCACCCCTCCACTTT
NA | TRBJ2-2 | NA | TRBV7-9 | CASSRGTENFDGELFF | TGTGCCAGCAGTAGAGGGACCGAGAATTTCGACGGGGAGCTGTTTTTT
NA | TRBJ1-1 | NA | TRBV30 | CAWRLQVNTEAFF | TGTGCCTGGAGGCTACAGGTGAACACTGAAGCTTTCTTT
NA | TRBJ2-3 | NA | TRBV27 | CASSRSGGTTDTQYF | TGTGCCAGCAGTCGTTCGGGCGGAACCACAGATACGCAGTATTTT
NA | TRBJ1-2 | NA | TRBV7-9 | CASSKSGGGHGYTF | TGTGCCAGCAGCAAATCCGGTGGGGGGCATGGCTACACCTTC
NA | TRBJ1-2 | NA | TRBV6-5 | CASSYRGKVDYGYTF | TGTGCCAGCAGTTACCGCGGCAAGGTTGACTATGGCTACACCTTC
NA | TRBJ1-6 | NA | TRBV19 | CASRRTATNSPLHF | TGTGCCAGTAGGAGGACAGCAACGAATTCACCCCTCCACTTT
NA | TRBJ1-2 | TRBD1 | TRBV7-9 | CASSLTGSGGGYTF | TGTGCCAGCAGCTTGACAGGGTCTGGTGGTGGCTACACCTTC